These 27 T cell receptor beta chains share one sample of origin, sequenced in a study of CD4 T cells in relation to SARS-CoV-2 and coronaviruses. For these TCRs, the target antigens are not known. Assay used: immunoSEQ multiplex PCR; TCRdb lists only in-frame clones, some missing. The data hold 15,000 to 20,000 clones, with 78% observed a single time. The unexposed donors gave CD4+ T cells in about 2011-2019, prior to COVID-19. Isolation of CD4+ T cells took place after approximately 10 days in culture. Sequencing was done on a sample of CD4+ T cells from PBMCs, cultured in vitro. The receptors shown here come from a human donor in good health.

The chain has TRBV18 and TRBJ1-5; TRBD1 matches at 7 bases. V dropped 2 bases and J dropped 6; count of bases not matched to a gene: 4. Germline V CDR1 and CDR2: KGHSH, LQKENI. This CDR3 spans 14 amino acids. The CDR3, as DNA: TGTGCCAGCTCACCAAATGAGGGGGCTCAGCCCCAGCATTTT. Residues: CASSPNEGAQPQHF. The complete variable domain, with remaining parts taken from reference TRBV18 and TRBJ1-5, reads NAGVMQNPRHLVRRRGQEARLRCSPMKGHSHVYWYRQLPEEGLKFMVYLQKENIIDESGMPKERFSAEFPKEGPSILRIQQVVRGDSAAYFCASSPNEGAQPQHFGDGTRLSIL.

The chain couples TRBV6-5 to TRBJ2-7; 9 bases match TRBD2. The V gene's germline CDR1 is MNHEY and CDR2 SVGAGI. V shed 7 bases and J 4 bases; nucleotides not matched to a gene: 8. The CDR3 is 14 residues long. The CDR3 DNA is TGTGCCAGCATCAATGGGGCGGGAGGGTACGAGCAGTACTTC. Translation gives CASINGAGGYEQYF.

The V gene is TRBV7-9, the J gene TRBJ2-1; 11 nucleotides line up with TRBD2. With 4 bases clipped from V and 2 bases from J, the junction kept 13 bases outside the gene matches. The germline V gene has CDR1 SEHNR and CDR2 FQNEAQ (reference sequence). CDR3 length: 19 amino acids. CDR3: CASSSQFWVAGGTYNEQFF. CDR3 DNA: TGTGCCAGCAGCTCTCAATTTTGGGTAGCGGGAGGGACCTACAATGAGCAGTTCTTC. The complete variable domain, with remaining parts taken from reference TRBV7-9 and TRBJ2-1, reads DTGVSQNPRHKITKRGQNVTFRCDPISEHNRLYWYRQTLGQGPEFLTYFQNEAQLEKSRLLSDRFSAERPKGSFSTLEIQRTEQGDSAMYLCASSSQFWVAGGTYNEQFFGPGTRLTVL.

This chain joins TRBV7-9 and TRBJ1-4; D is undetermined. The CDR3 length is 13 residues. V lost 3 bases to trimming and J lost 4 bases, with 6 bases between them. Germline CDR1 is SEHNR and CDR2 is FQNEAQ (reference sequence). The CDR3 region is CASSLTGNEKLFF. The CDR3 DNA follows: TGTGCCAGCAGCTTGACCGGTAATGAAAAACTGTTTTTT.

The chain employs TRBV29-1 and TRBJ1-5; D is perhaps TRBD1 (5 bases). The CDR3 extends over 14 amino acids. From germline, CDR1 is SQVTM and CDR2 ANQGSEA. V was clipped by 8 bases and J by 7 bases, with 21 bases between them. The CDR3 DNA sequence: TGCAGCACGCAATCGGGAGGGGCGGACCAGCCCCAGCATTTT. Translating it yields CSTQSGGADQPQHF.

The rearrangement links TRBV5-1 to TRBJ2-3; 7 nucleotides align to TRBD2. V shed 0 bases, J shed 5 bases, and the junction held 3 bases outside the gene matches. In germline, CDR1 is SGHRS, CDR2 YFSETQ. The CDR3 sequence is 14 residues long. The CDR3 is CASSLGGSEDTQYF. In DNA form, the CDR3 reads TGCGCCAGCAGCTTGGGCGGGAGCGAAGATACGCAGTATTTT.

This clone was detected a few times. The V and J genes are TRBV19 and TRBJ1-2; the D is unclear. Trimming cost V 3 bases and J 4 bases, with 6 bases left between them. Looked up from germline, CDR1 is LNHDA and CDR2 is SQIVND (reference sequence). CDR3 size: 12 residues. The CDR3 DNA follows: TGTGCCAGTAGTATGGTTACCTATGGCTACACCTTC. It encodes CASSMVTYGYTF. Full variable domain (missing parts from reference TRBV19 and TRBJ1-2): DGGITQSPKYLFRKEGQNVTLSCEQNLNHDAMYWYRQDPGQGLRLIYYSQIVNDFQKGDIAEGYSVSREKKESFPLTVTSAQKNPTAFYLCASSMVTYGYTFGSGTRLTVV.

The rearrangement joins TRBV7-3 to TRBJ2-1, with 8 bases identical to TRBD1. Trimming removed 0 bases from V and 15 bases from J; junction bases left unmatched: 7. CDR1 is SGHTA, CDR2 FQGTGA, per germline. This CDR3 has 13 residues. The CDR3 DNA follows: TGTGCCAGCAGCTTAACCGGACAGGGCCCGCCGTTCTTC. The encoded protein is CASSLTGQGPPFF. Full variable domain (outside the CDR3, taken from reference TRBV7-3 and TRBJ2-1): GAGVSQTPSNKVTEKGKYVELRCDPISGHTALYWYRQSLGQGPEFLIYFQGTGAADDSGLPNDRFFAVRPEGSVSTLKIQRTERGDSAVYLCASSLTGQGPPFFGPGTRLTVL.

The genes are TRBV18 and TRBJ2-7, with D possibly TRBD2 on 6 matching bases. The CDR3 runs to 15 residues. The V and J ends lost 2 bases and 2 bases respectively, with 13 bases between them. Germline V gene data show CDR1 as KGHSH and CDR2 as LQKENI. In nucleotides, the CDR3 is TGTGCCAGCTCACCAAACACGGGAGACCCCTACGAGCAGTACTTC. Amino acid sequence: CASSPNTGDPYEQYF.

The gene calls are TRBV5-1 and TRBJ2-7, with TRBD1 identical over 12 bases. The CDR3 has 16 amino acids. Per the germline V gene, CDR1 is SGHRS and CDR2 is YFSETQ. Trimming removed 1 base from V and 5 bases from J; junction bases left unmatched: 7. The chain's CDR3 is CASSLLAGTGGHEQYF. CDR3 bases: TGCGCCAGCAGCTTGCTAGCCGGGACAGGGGGCCACGAGCAGTACTTC.

In nucleotides, the CDR3 is TGTGCCAGCAGCGAAATAGGGCGGGAAACTCAAATCCACACAGATACGCAGTATTTT. Protein: CASSEIGRETQIHTDTQYF. This chain uses TRBV21-1 with TRBJ2-3; TRBD2, the table's D call, was not compared with the DNA. TRBV21-1 is flagged as a pseudogene. CDR3 size: 19 residues.

The chain carries TRBV12-3 or TRBV12-4 and TRBJ1-1, with unresolved D. V lost 6 bases and J lost 3, with 11 bases in between. This CDR3 has 13 residues. Written as DNA, the CDR3 is TGTGCCAGCAGCGACGGAAGGGACACTGAAGCTTTCTTT. Its translation: CASSDGRDTEAFF.

The chain employs TRBV3-1 (or the pseudogene TRBV3-2) and TRBJ2-3; the match to TRBD1 covers 7 bases. This CDR3 region has 13 residues. Germline-derived CDR1 and CDR2 are LGHDT and YNNKEL (reference sequence). J gave up 8 bases and V 0 bases, and 2 bases lay outside the gene matches. In nucleotides, the CDR3 is TGTGCCAGCAGCCAAGAACAGGGGAGTACGCAGTATTTT. It is translated as CASSQEQGSTQYF.

The genes are TRBV19 and TRBJ1-3; TRBD1 matches 7 bases. V lost 1 base to trimming and J lost 3 bases; unmatched junction nucleotides: 3. The CDR3 is 15 amino acids. Germline V CDR1 and CDR2: LNHDA, SQIVND (reference sequence). The CDR3 reads CASSIGDRVGNTIYF. CDR3 bases: TGTGCCAGTAGTATAGGAGACAGGGTTGGAAACACCATATATTTT.

This clone turned up a few times. The rearrangement links TRBV5-6 to TRBJ2-5, with no clear D. Trimming took off 2 bases at V and 4 bases at J, with 6 bases between the two ends. Germline V CDR1 and CDR2: SGHDT, YYEEEE. There are 12 residues in the CDR3. This CDR3 is CASSLVSETQYF. The CDR3, as DNA: TGTGCCAGCAGCTTAGTATCAGAGACCCAGTACTTC.

The chain couples TRBV5-4 to TRBJ2-7; D uncertain. Trimming removed 4 bases at V and 0 bases at J, with 5 bases between. This CDR3 is 12 amino acids long. Looked up from germline, CDR1 is SGHNT and CDR2 is YYREEE (reference sequence). CDR3 protein: CASSQNSYEQYF. The DNA of the CDR3 is TGTGCCAGCAGCCAAAACTCCTACGAGCAGTACTTC. The full variable domain, its missing parts supplied by reference TRBV5-4 and TRBJ2-7, is ETGVTQSPTHLIKTRGQQVTLRCSSQSGHNTVSWYQQALGQGPQFIFQYYREEENGRGNFPPRFSGLQFPNYSSELNVNALELDDSALYLCASSQNSYEQYFGPGTRLTVT.

The CDR3 DNA sequence: TGTGCCAGCAGCCTTCTGGTTCGGTCAGTCCCCGGGGAGCTGTTTTTT. Translation gives CASSLLVRSVPGELFF. This sequence joins TRBV9 and TRBJ2-2; D gene ambiguous. This CDR3 is built from 16 residues. V was shortened by 4 bases and J by 6 bases, with 19 bases between the two germline ends. Germline V CDR1 and CDR2: SGDLS, YYNGEE.

The chain joins TRBV3-1 (or the pseudogene TRBV3-2) to TRBJ1-2; a possible D gene is TRBD1 (6 bases). There are 14 residues in the CDR3. V was pared by 3 bases and J by 8 bases, with 16 bases between. Per germline, CDR1 LGHDT and CDR2 YNNKEL (reference sequence). The CDR3 DNA follows: TGTGCCAGCAGCCAGCTGGACAGTGGGCGCGGCTACACCTTC. Its translation is CASSQLDSGRGYTF.

The V gene is TRBV28, the J gene TRBJ1-1; D not resolved. The CDR3 is made up of 13 amino acids. The ends were cut back, 2 bases at V and 5 bases at J, with 9 bases in the middle. Germline V lookup: CDR1 MDHEN, CDR2 SYDVKM. The CDR3 DNA reads TGTGCCAGCAGTTTACAATCCCCAACTGAAGCTTTCTTT. It yields the protein CASSLQSPTEAFF. Using reference TRBV28 and TRBJ1-1 for the parts outside the CDR3, the full variable domain is DVKVTQSSRYLVKRTGEKVFLECVQDMDHENMFWYRQDPGLGLRLIYFSYDVKMKEKGDIPEGYSVSREKKERFSLILESASTNQTSMYLCASSLQSPTEAFFGQGTRLTVV.

This clone was seen a few times. V usage is TRBV6-5 and J usage is TRBJ1-5, with 9 bases fitting TRBD1. Germline V gene lookup returns CDR1 MNHEY and CDR2 SVGAGI. J was trimmed by 5 bases and V by 5 bases; bases with no gene match: 4. The CDR3 is made up of 14 amino acids. For the CDR3, the DNA is TGTGCCAGCAGTAGGGACAGGGACGATCAGCCCCAGCATTTT. It codes for CASSRDRDDQPQHF.

The table lists this clone with a few counts. The V call is TRBV6-4, the J call TRBJ2-1, with D perhaps matching TRBD1 (6 bases). The V end lost 5 bases, the J end lost 3 bases, and 14 bases lay between the germline ends. There are 15 residues in the CDR3. Germline values: CDR1 MRHNA, CDR2 SNTAGT. In DNA form, the CDR3 reads TGTGCCAGCAGTTTGACTGGGACAAGCTACAATGAGCAGTTCTTC. Translation gives CASSLTGTSYNEQFF.

The rearrangement uses TRBV5-1 and TRBJ1-1, with unresolved D. The CDR3 covers 14 residues. V was trimmed by 0 bases and J by 2 bases, leaving 8 bases between them. CDR1 is SGHRS and CDR2 is YFSETQ in the germline V gene. The CDR3 nucleotides read TGCGCCAGCAGCTTGGATAGCGTTAACACTGAAGCTTTCTTT. Translation: CASSLDSVNTEAFF.

The chain joins TRBV19 to TRBJ1-6; unclear D gene. The germline V gene has CDR1 LNHDA and CDR2 SQIVND (reference sequence). CDR3 length: 15 residues. With 3 bases removed from V and 0 bases from J, the gap between germline ends came to 6 bases. The CDR3 here is CASSILSSYNSPLHF. For the CDR3, the DNA is TGTGCCAGTAGTATCCTGAGCTCCTATAATTCACCCCTCCACTTT.

This chain connects TRBV5-6 to TRBJ2-3; 7 nucleotides agree with TRBD2. The germline gives CDR1 SGHDT, CDR2 YYEEEE. The CDR3 contains 16 residues. V lost 4 bases to trimming and J lost 6 bases; unmatched junction nucleotides: 14. The CDR3 sequence: CASSALGRELGDTQYF. The CDR3 bases are TGTGCCAGCAGCGCCTTGGGGCGGGAGCTGGGGGATACGCAGTATTTT.

The chain couples TRBV18 to TRBJ2-5; D is uncertain. Germline assignment: CDR1 KGHSH and CDR2 LQKENI. The CDR3 spans 13 residues. V lost 4 bases and J 1 base, leaving 7 bases between the germline ends. This CDR3 is CASSRELQETQYF. DNA for the CDR3: TGTGCCAGCTCACGCGAACTCCAAGAGACCCAGTACTTC.

The chain couples TRBV5-1 to TRBJ2-1; TRBD2 is a possible D gene (6 bases). The CDR3 consists of 18 residues. Germline V CDR1 and CDR2: SGHRS, YFSETQ. Deletions cut 3 bases from V and 2 bases from J, with 21 bases between. CDR3 nucleotides: TGCGCCAGCAGCTCAACTATTGGGGCGGGACCCGCCTACAATGAGCAGTTCTTC. Translating gives CASSSTIGAGPAYNEQFF.

A note on this clone: One end of the junction does not line up with germline, which may come from a read error. J is TRBJ2-5 and V is TRBV6-5; 11 bases line up with TRBD2. This CDR3 region has 13 residues. From germline, CDR1 is MNHEY and CDR2 SVGAGI. The DNA of the CDR3 is TGCGTAACTAGCGGGAGCGCTATAGAGACCCAGTACTTC. Protein product: CVTSGSAIETQYF.